Listed here are 26 T cell receptor beta chains from one sample, sequenced in a study of T cell repertoires in MIS-A myocarditis (dated by TCRdb to between 2020 and 2023). Libraries were prepared through the immunoSEQ multiplex PCR assay. This immuneACCESS table, as held by TCRdb, lists in-frame sequences with V and J called but not all clones. Of the missing ones, under half trace to an unresolved V gene in checked studies; the others have no known cause. Within this sample are more than 14,000 clones, with 70% to 75% of them counted one time only. About 60% of the sample goes to the ten largest clones. The material sequenced was left ventricle heart tissue obtained at autopsy. The sample's cell subset or site label, decoded: cardiac tissue sample (left or right ventricle, interventricular septum, or pericardium). The receptors were gathered from a man younger than 35 with fulminant myocarditis from multisystem inflammatory syndrome in adults (MIS-A) after COVID-19.

The chain couples TRBV20-1 to TRBJ1-2, with D tentatively TRBD1 (5 bases). Deletions cut 3 bases from V and 3 bases from J, with 11 bases between. Per germline, CDR1 DFQATT and CDR2 SNEGSKA (reference sequence). The CDR3 is 13 amino acids. CDR3 sequence (DNA): TGCAGTGCTAGTGGTGGAGGGGACTATGGCTACACCTTC. Its protein product is CSASGGGDYGYTF.

V is TRBV5-6 and J is TRBJ2-1, with 10 bases that match TRBD2. J gave up 4 bases and V 2 bases, and 6 bases lay outside the gene matches. The V gene's germline CDR1 is SGHDT and CDR2 YYEEEE. The CDR3 runs to 16 residues. The CDR3 spells CASSFSAGGNYNEQFF. The CDR3 region has the DNA TGTGCCAGCAGCTTTTCAGCGGGGGGGAATTACAATGAGCAGTTCTTC.

V usage is TRBV28 and J usage is TRBJ2-1, with D unresolved. Between the trimmed V and J ends, which lost 6 bases and 5 bases, there was a span of 8 bases. The CDR3 is 12 amino acids. The germline CDR1 and CDR2 sequences are MDHEN and SYDVKM. CDR3 sequence: CASSQSHNEQFF. CDR3 in DNA: TGTGCCAGCAGCCAGTCCCACAATGAGCAGTTCTTC.

J is TRBJ2-2 and V is TRBV7-2; 9 bases fit TRBD2. Looked up from germline, CDR1 is SGHTA and CDR2 is FQGNSA. The CDR3 has 17 residues. The junction had 4 bases not matched to a gene; V was cut back by 2 bases and J by 0 bases. The DNA of the CDR3 is TGTGCCAGCAGCTTAAGCGGCGGGGGGGCGAACACCGGGGAGCTGTTTTTT. Translating gives CASSLSGGGANTGELFF. The full variable domain, with the rest looked up from reference TRBV7-2 and TRBJ2-2, is GAGVSQSPSNKVTEKGKDVELRCDPISGHTALYWYRQSLGQGLEFLIYFQGNSAPDKSGLPSDRFSAERTGGSVSTLTIQRTQQEDSAVYLCASSLSGGGANTGELFFGEGSRLTVL.

The chain combines TRBV5-1 with TRBJ1-1; TRBD1 might be the D (5 bases). V gave up 4 bases and J gave up 6 bases, with 19 bases separating them. Germline CDR1 reads SGHRS; CDR2 reads YFSETQ. CDR3 size: 15 residues. The CDR3 sequence: CASSPHALRDSEAFF. The CDR3 DNA reads as TGCGCCAGCAGCCCTCATGCCCTCAGGGATTCTGAAGCTTTCTTT.

The V gene is TRBV5-6, the J gene TRBJ1-1, with a possible D match to TRBD1 (5 bases). This CDR3 comprises 13 residues. Germline V gene data show CDR1 as SGHDT and CDR2 as YYEEEE. The V end was cut by 3 bases, the J end by 7 bases, with 13 bases between. The CDR3 DNA reads as TGTGCCAGCAGCTGGGGGTCGGTGAGTGAAGCTTTCTTT. This codes for CASSWGSVSEAFF.

This clone was seen a single time. V and J are TRBV20-1 and TRBJ1-4; D is uncertain. Trimming left V 6 bases short and J 3 bases short, with 5 bases between. The CDR3 loop spans 11 amino acids. From germline, CDR1 is DFQATT and CDR2 SNEGSKA (reference sequence). The CDR3 here is CSATPNEKLFF. The CDR3 DNA follows: TGCAGTGCCACACCTAATGAAAAACTGTTTTTT.

V usage is TRBV30 and J usage is TRBJ1-4; 8 nucleotides line up with TRBD1. The junction had 4 bases not matched to a gene; V was cut back by 2 bases and J by 11 bases. Germline-derived CDR1 and CDR2 are GTSNPN and SVGIG (reference sequence). The CDR3 consists of 12 residues. The CDR3 sequence is CAWSQDRDKLFF. The CDR3 DNA is TGTGCCTGGAGTCAGGACAGGGATAAACTGTTTTTT.

This clone was seen once. The chain combines TRBV7-3 with TRBJ2-7; perhaps D is TRBD1 or TRBD2 (6 bases each). Germline V gene data show CDR1 as SGHTA and CDR2 as FQGTGA. The CDR3 length is 14 residues. V dropped 0 bases and J dropped 3 bases, with 9 bases sitting between them. DNA of the CDR3: TGTGCCAGCAGCTTAACCGGGGGCGGCTACGAGCAGTACTTC. This translates into CASSLTGGGYEQYF.

This chain connects TRBV19 to TRBJ2-7, with D maybe TRBD2 (5 bases). The CDR3 extends over 13 amino acids. Germline V lookup: CDR1 LNHDA, CDR2 SQIVND (reference sequence). This CDR3 is CATKAVNSYEQYF. DNA of the CDR3: TGTGCTACAAAAGCGGTAAACTCCTACGAGCAGTACTTC. The whole variable domain, filled in from reference TRBV19 and TRBJ2-7, reads DGGITQSPKYLFRKEGQNVTLSCEQNLNHDAMYWYRQDPGQGLRLIYYSQIVNDFQKGDIAEGYSVSREKKESFPLTVTSAQKNPTAFYLCATKAVNSYEQYFGPGTRLTVT.

The chain has TRBV30 and TRBJ2-5; TRBD2 matches 15 bases. There are 17 residues in the CDR3. The trim removed 2 bases at V and 2 bases at J, leaving 6 bases unmatched. Germline CDR1 and CDR2: GTSNPN and SVGIG (reference sequence). The CDR3 loop is CAWSSGLAGGTQETQYF. CDR3 bases: TGTGCCTGGAGTTCGGGACTAGCGGGGGGTACTCAAGAGACCCAGTACTTC.

The chain carries TRBV25-1 and TRBJ1-2; a possible D gene is TRBD1 (6 bases). Germline V gene lookup returns CDR1 MGHDK and CDR2 SYGVNS. The CDR3 has 13 residues. V lost 5 bases and J lost 3, with 10 bases in between. CDR3 region: CASSLPGDYGYTF. As DNA, the CDR3 is TGTGCCAGCAGTCTCCCAGGGGACTATGGCTACACCTTC.

V gene TRBV15 combines with J gene TRBJ2-6; D uncertain. V dropped 6 bases and J dropped 0 bases, with 12 bases sitting between them. From germline, CDR1 is LNHNV and CDR2 YYDKDF (reference sequence). This CDR3 spans 16 amino acids. The CDR3 here is CATSKTASSGANVLTF. CDR3 nucleotide sequence: TGTGCCACCAGTAAAACAGCAAGCTCTGGGGCCAACGTCCTGACTTTC.

The chain has TRBV11-3 and TRBJ2-1; 10 nucleotides align to TRBD1. The CDR3 consists of 14 residues. V shed 1 base, J shed 9 bases, and the junction held 3 bases outside the gene matches. The germline CDR1 and CDR2 sequences are SGHNT and YENEEA. CDR3: CASSLGGDRGEQFF. CDR3 sequence (DNA): TGTGCCAGCAGCTTAGGAGGGGACAGGGGTGAGCAGTTCTTC. The whole variable domain, filled in from reference TRBV11-3 and TRBJ2-1, reads EAGVVQSPRYKIIEKKQPVAFWCNPISGHNTLYWYLQNLGQGPELLIRYENEEAVDDSQLPKDRFSAERLKGVDSTLKIQPAELGDSAVYLCASSLGGDRGEQFFGPGTRLTVL.

The rearrangement joins TRBV9 to TRBJ2-2, with D uncertain. Germline V gives CDR1 SGDLS, CDR2 YYNGEE. This CDR3 region has 13 residues. Trimming took 2 bases from V and 1 from J, leaving 3 bases between them. The CDR3 here is CASSVWNTGELFF. The CDR3 DNA is TGTGCCAGCAGCGTCTGGAACACCGGGGAGCTGTTTTTT. The complete variable domain, with remaining parts taken from reference TRBV9 and TRBJ2-2, reads DSGVTQTPKHLITATGQRVTLRCSPRSGDLSVYWYQQSLDQGLQFLIQYYNGEERAKGNILERFSAQQFPDLHSELNLSSLELGDSALYFCASSVWNTGELFFGEGSRLTVL.

V is TRBV9 and J is TRBJ1-3; D remains unclear. Trimming removed 0 bases at V and 0 bases at J, with 7 bases between. The CDR3 is 15 residues long. CDR1 and CDR2 from the germline V gene are SGDLS and YYNGEE. This CDR3 reads CASSVGRSSGNTIYF. CDR3 coding DNA: TGTGCCAGCAGCGTAGGTAGGAGCTCTGGAAACACCATATATTTT.

This sequence joins TRBV11-2 and TRBJ1-3; D not certain. Germline CDR1 is SGHAT and CDR2 is FQNNGV. The V and J ends lost 5 bases and 3 bases respectively, with 11 bases between them. There are 14 residues in the CDR3. The CDR3 spells CASSPRAGGNTIYF. The DNA of the CDR3 is TGTGCCAGCAGCCCGCGGGCGGGTGGAAACACCATATATTTT. Full variable domain (outside the CDR3, taken from reference TRBV11-2 and TRBJ1-3): EAGVAQSPRYKIIEKRQSVAFWCNPISGHATLYWYQQILGQGPKLLIQFQNNGVVDDSQLPKDRFSAERLKGVDSTLKIQPAKLEDSAVYLCASSPRAGGNTIYFGEGSWLTVV.

This clone has a single count. V and J are TRBV9 and TRBJ2-1; D is possibly TRBD1 or TRBD2 (5 bases each). Germline V lookup: CDR1 SGDLS, CDR2 YYNGEE. V was shortened by 3 bases and J by 6 bases, with 13 bases between the two germline ends. The CDR3 is 14 residues long. The CDR3 here is CASSDQFGTNEQFF. CDR3 nucleotide sequence: TGTGCCAGCAGCGACCAGTTCGGGACCAATGAGCAGTTCTTC.

The count of this clone is one. CDR3 nucleotide sequence: TGTGCCAGCAGCTCTTATCCGGGAGAGGGGGATAATTCACCCCTCCACTTT. Protein sequence: CASSSYPGEGDNSPLHF. V and J are TRBV21-1 and TRBJ1-6. TRBV21-1 corresponds to a pseudogene. This CDR3 contains 17 residues.

This clone was detected only once. The rearrangement links TRBV6-5 to TRBJ2-2, with TRBD2 identical over 12 bases. The length of the CDR3 is 14 residues. The junction had 5 bases not matched to a gene; V was cut back by 8 bases and J by 7 bases. Germline assignment: CDR1 MNHEY and CDR2 SVGAGI. The CDR3 loop is CASETSGGDGELFF. In DNA form, the CDR3 reads TGTGCCAGCGAGACTAGCGGGGGTGACGGGGAGCTGTTTTTT.

This clone was recorded once. V and J are TRBV5-1 and TRBJ2-3; 7 bases are a match to TRBD1. Germline assignment: CDR1 SGHRS and CDR2 YFSETQ. This CDR3 comprises 16 residues. The V and J ends lost 0 bases and 4 bases, in that order; junction bases with no gene match: 8. CDR3 region: CASSLAVDRVADTQYF. The DNA for the CDR3 is TGCGCCAGCAGCTTGGCCGTCGACAGGGTGGCAGATACGCAGTATTTT.

The CDR3 is CASSIRARQPQHF. As DNA, the CDR3 is TGTGCCAGTAGTATAAGGGCCCGTCAGCCCCAGCATTTT. This chain links TRBV19 with TRBJ1-5; D remains unclear. V lost 2 bases to trimming and J lost 6 bases, with 8 bases between them. The CDR3 covers 13 residues. From germline, CDR1 is LNHDA and CDR2 SQIVND (reference sequence).

This clone was observed a handful of times. V gene TRBV19 combines with J gene TRBJ2-1; D call uncertain. The germline gives CDR1 LNHDA, CDR2 SQIVND (reference sequence). Trimming took off 6 bases at V and 13 bases at J, with 10 bases between the two ends. This CDR3 comprises 10 residues. Here the CDR3 reads CASRSSEQFF. The CDR3 bases are TGTGCCAGTAGAAGTTCAGAACAGTTCTTC. Together with reference TRBV19 and TRBJ2-1, the CDR3 gives the full variable domain: DGGITQSPKYLFRKEGQNVTLSCEQNLNHDAMYWYRQDPGQGLRLIYYSQIVNDFQKGDIAEGYSVSREKKESFPLTVTSAQKNPTAFYLCASRSSEQFFGPGTRLTVL.

This clone was seen a few times. V and J are TRBV2 and TRBJ2-2; no clear D. Germline V gene sequence: CDR1 SNHLY, CDR2 FYNNEI. There are 11 residues in the CDR3. V lost 10 bases and J 2 bases, leaving 5 bases between the germline ends. CDR3 coding DNA: TGTGCCACCACTAACACCGGGGAGCTGTTTTTT. Translated: CATTNTGELFF. Looking up the rest from reference TRBV2 and TRBJ2-2 gives the full variable domain: EPEVTQTPSHQVTQMGQEVILRCVPISNHLYFYWYRQILGQKVEFLVSFYNNEISEKSEIFDDQFSVERPDGSNFTLKIRSTKLEDSAMYFCATTNTGELFFGEGSRLTVL.

The genes are TRBV5-1 and TRBJ1-1; no firm D call. The CDR3 loop spans 13 amino acids. Germline-derived CDR1 and CDR2 are SGHRS and YFSETQ. Trimming removed 7 bases at V and 4 bases at J, with 14 bases between. CDR3 sequence: CASAADPSTEAFF. DNA of the CDR3: TGCGCCAGCGCCGCGGACCCGAGCACTGAAGCTTTCTTT.

This clone has only a few counts. The chain couples TRBV6-5 to TRBJ2-1; weak D call: TRBD2 (5 bases). CDR1 MNHEY and CDR2 SVGAGI come from the germline V gene. V was pared by 2 bases and J by 5 bases, with 7 bases between. The CDR3 has 13 amino acids. Here the CDR3 reads CASSYGGDNEQFF. The CDR3 nucleotides read TGTGCCAGCAGTTACGGAGGAGACAATGAGCAGTTCTTC.